The clone carrying this T cell receptor beta chain has at least ten counts. A TCRbeta library incorporating unique molecular identifiers was prepared. TCRdb re-called the PCR reads through MiXCR, storing one row per CDR3 protein. In the table there are almost 500,000 distinct CDR3 sequences, roughly an eighth of which are singletons. This sample was included in a study of T-cell reconstitution after alpha-beta-depleted transplantation in children. Trimming took 5 bases from V and 2 from J; bases not matched to a gene: 6. This CDR3 is 14 amino acids long. Per germline, CDR1 MNHEY and CDR2 SMNVEV (reference sequence).

The TCR was taken from a human donor who donated a stem cell graft to a child with combined immunodeficiency. This material consisted of PBMCs from the stem cell graft donor, taken from the stem cell graft. This chain uses TRBV27 with TRBJ2-7, with TRBD1 identical over 7 bases. Here the CDR3 reads CASSPRTGPYEQYF. CDR3 nucleotides: TGTGCCAGCAGTCCGAGGACAGGTCCCTACGAGCAGTACTTC.